This T cell receptor beta chain came from a study of spatial heterogeneity in lung cancer. Study-wide context: Alpha-chain sequences were consistently detected in smaller numbers than beta-chain sequences. Study results and limitations: Blood contained ubiquitous expanded tumor TCRs more at resection than at follow-up.

Time point in this sample: sample taken at primary tumor resection. Tumor, nontumor lung or frozen PBMC supplied whole RNA that was sequenced unsorted. The donor group consisted of some 70 patients who had untreated, early-stage non-small cell lung cancer. A single record per CDR3 protein comes from TCRdb applying MiXCR to the 5' RACE reads. The repertoire holds some 100,000 distinct CDR3 sequences, around 12% seen once, with under 50% in the top ten. J gave up 7 bases and V 4 bases, and 8 bases lay outside the gene matches. The CDR3 extends over 14 amino acids. Germline V gene sequence: CDR1 SGHNT, CDR2 YYREEE (reference sequence). Comments on this clonotype: Its target is unknown.

This TCR derives from a male donor with early-stage non-small cell lung cancer. The chain couples TRBV5-4 to TRBJ2-1, with 7 bases matching TRBD2. The sample was PBMCs, taken at surgery. The DNA for the CDR3 is TGTGCCAGCAGCGGGGAGACTAGCTCAAATGAGCAGTTCTTC. Translating gives CASSGETSSNEQFF.